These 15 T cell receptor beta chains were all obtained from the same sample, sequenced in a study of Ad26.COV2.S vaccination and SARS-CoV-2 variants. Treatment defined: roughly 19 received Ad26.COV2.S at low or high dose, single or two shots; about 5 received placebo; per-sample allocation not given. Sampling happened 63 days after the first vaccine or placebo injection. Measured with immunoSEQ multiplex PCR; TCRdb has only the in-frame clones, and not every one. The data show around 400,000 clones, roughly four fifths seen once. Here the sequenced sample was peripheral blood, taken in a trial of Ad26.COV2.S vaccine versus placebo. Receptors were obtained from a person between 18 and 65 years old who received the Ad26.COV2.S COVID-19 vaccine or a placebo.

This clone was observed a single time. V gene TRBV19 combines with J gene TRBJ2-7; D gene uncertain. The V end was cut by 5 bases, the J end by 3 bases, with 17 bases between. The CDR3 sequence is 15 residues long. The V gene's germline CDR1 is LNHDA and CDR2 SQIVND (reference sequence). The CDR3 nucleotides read TGTGCCAGTAGTCCCCAACATCCGTCCCGCTACGAGCAGTACTTC. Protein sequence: CASSPQHPSRYEQYF.

The DNA for the CDR3 is TGCAGCGTCTGGACTAACTATGGCTACACCTTC. Protein product: CSVWTNYGYTF. The rearrangement uses TRBV29-1 and TRBJ1-2, with no clear D. Germline V gene sequence: CDR1 SQVTM, CDR2 ANQGSEA. V was clipped by 6 bases and J by 0 bases, with 5 bases between them. The CDR3 loop spans 11 amino acids. The full variable domain, in which reference TRBV29-1 and TRBJ1-2 provide the parts outside the CDR3, is SAVISQKPSRDICQRGTSLTIQCQVDSQVTMMFWYRQQPGQSLTLIATANQGSEATYESGFVIDKFPISRPNLTFSTLTVSNMSPEDSSIYLCSVWTNYGYTFGSGTRLTVV.

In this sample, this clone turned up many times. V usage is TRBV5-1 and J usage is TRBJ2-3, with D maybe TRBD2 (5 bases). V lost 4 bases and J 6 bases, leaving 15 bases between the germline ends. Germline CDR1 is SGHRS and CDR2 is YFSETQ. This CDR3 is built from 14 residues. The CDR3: CASSRTGSGDTQYF. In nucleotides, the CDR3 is TGCGCCAGCAGCAGGACGGGGAGTGGGGATACGCAGTATTTT.

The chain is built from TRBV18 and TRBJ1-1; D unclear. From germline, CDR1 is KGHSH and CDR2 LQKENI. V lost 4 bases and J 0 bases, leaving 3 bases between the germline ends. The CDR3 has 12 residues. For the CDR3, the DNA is TGTGCCAGCTCACGATTGAACACTGAAGCTTTCTTT. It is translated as CASSRLNTEAFF.

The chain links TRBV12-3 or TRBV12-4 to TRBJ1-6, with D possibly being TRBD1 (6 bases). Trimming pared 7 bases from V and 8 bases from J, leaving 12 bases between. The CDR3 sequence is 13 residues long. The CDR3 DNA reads TGTGCCAGCAATACAGGGAGTGATTCACCCCTCCACTTT. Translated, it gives CASNTGSDSPLHF.

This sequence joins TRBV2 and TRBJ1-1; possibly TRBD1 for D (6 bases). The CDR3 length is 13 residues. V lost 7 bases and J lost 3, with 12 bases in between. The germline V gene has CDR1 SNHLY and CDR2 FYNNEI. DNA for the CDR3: TGTGCCAGCACAGGGGATGGGGACACTGAAGCTTTCTTT. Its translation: CASTGDGDTEAFF. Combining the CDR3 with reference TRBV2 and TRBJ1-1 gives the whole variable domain EPEVTQTPSHQVTQMGQEVILRCVPISNHLYFYWYRQILGQKVEFLVSFYNNEISEKSEIFDDQFSVERPDGSNFTLKIRSTKLEDSAMYFCASTGDGDTEAFFGQGTRLTVV.

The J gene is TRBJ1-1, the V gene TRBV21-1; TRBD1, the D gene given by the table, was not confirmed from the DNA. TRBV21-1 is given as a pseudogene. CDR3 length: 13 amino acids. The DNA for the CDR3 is TGTGCCAGCAGCAACAATGGGGCAGAAGAAGCTTTCTTT. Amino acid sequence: CASSNNGAEEAFF.

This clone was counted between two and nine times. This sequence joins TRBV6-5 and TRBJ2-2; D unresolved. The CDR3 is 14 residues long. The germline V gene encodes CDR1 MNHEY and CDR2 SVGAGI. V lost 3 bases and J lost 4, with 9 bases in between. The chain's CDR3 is CASSYGPSTGELFF. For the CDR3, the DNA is TGTGCCAGCAGTTATGGTCCCTCCACCGGGGAGCTGTTTTTT.

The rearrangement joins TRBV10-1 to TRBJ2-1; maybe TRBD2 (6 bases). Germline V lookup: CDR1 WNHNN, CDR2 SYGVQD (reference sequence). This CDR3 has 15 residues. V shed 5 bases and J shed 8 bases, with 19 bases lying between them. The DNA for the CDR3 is TGCGCCAGCAGTAGAGGAGGGTCCAGGATGGATGAGCAGTTCTTC. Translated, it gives CASSRGGSRMDEQFF.

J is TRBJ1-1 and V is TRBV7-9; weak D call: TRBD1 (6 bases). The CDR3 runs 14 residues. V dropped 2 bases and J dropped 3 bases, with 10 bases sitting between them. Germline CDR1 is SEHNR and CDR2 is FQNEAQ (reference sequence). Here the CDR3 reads CASSLIRGHTEAFF. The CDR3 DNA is TGTGCCAGCAGCTTAATCCGGGGGCACACTGAAGCTTTCTTT.

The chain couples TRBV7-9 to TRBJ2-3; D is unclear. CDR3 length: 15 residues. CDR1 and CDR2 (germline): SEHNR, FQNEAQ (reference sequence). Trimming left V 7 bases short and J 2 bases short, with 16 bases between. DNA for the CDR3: TGTGCCAGCACCCTGGGAAGGGCCCACACAGATACGCAGTATTTT. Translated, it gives CASTLGRAHTDTQYF. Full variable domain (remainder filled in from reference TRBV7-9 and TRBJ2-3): DTGVSQNPRHKITKRGQNVTFRCDPISEHNRLYWYRQTLGQGPEFLTYFQNEAQLEKSRLLSDRFSAERPKGSFSTLEIQRTEQGDSAMYLCASTLGRAHTDTQYFGPGTRLTVL.

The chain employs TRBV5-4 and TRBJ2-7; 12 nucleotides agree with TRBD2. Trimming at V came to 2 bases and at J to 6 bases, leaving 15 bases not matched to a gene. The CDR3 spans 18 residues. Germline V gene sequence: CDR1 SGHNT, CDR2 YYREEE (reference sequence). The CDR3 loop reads CASSFGLAGTRILSEQYF. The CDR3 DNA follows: TGTGCCAGCAGCTTCGGACTAGCGGGGACGCGAATCCTCTCCGAGCAGTACTTC.

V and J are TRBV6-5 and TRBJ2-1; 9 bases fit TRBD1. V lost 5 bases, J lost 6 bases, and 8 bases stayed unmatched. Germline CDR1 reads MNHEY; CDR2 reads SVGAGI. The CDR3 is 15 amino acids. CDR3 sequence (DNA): TGTGCCAGCAGTCCCGGGACAGGGTCTGGCAATGAGCAGTTCTTC. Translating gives CASSPGTGSGNEQFF.

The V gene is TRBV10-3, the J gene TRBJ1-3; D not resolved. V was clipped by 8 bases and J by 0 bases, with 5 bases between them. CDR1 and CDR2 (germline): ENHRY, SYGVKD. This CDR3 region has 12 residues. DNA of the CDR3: TGTGCCATCGGAGACTCTGGAAACACCATATATTTT. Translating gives CAIGDSGNTIYF.

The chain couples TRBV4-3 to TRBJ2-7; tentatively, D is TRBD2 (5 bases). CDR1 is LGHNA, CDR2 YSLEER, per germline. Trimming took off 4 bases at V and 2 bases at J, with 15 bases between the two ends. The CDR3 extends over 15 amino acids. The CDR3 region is CASSRAAEAAYEQYF. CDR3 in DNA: TGCGCCAGCAGCCGAGCCGCGGAGGCCGCCTACGAGCAGTACTTC.